A selection of T cell receptor beta chains follows, all from one sample in a study of CD8 T cells in ankylosing spondylitis. Each CDR3 protein is one row after TCRdb ran MiXCR on the 5' RACE reads. The profile shows 250,000 or so distinct CDR3 sequences, under 20% of them singletons. The specimen was blood, either unsorted or a sorted T cell fraction (not recorded which). The receptors here all came from a male donor with ankylosing spondylitis or in good health (not recorded which). Both conserved end residues are part of each CDR3. The D gene is left open where the match is weak. Only part of the rows carry a size: once, few, many, or a class if the clone is expanded.

d_call	clone_size	v_call	j_call	cdr3_aa	cdr3_nt
.	.	TRBV12-3/TRBV12-4	TRBJ2-1	CASSSRLRDEQFF	TGTGCCAGCAGTTCTCGTCTGAGAGATGAGCAGTTCTTC
TRBD2	few	TRBV11-1	TRBJ2-2	CASSLGWLAGENTGELFF	TGTGCCAGCAGCTTGGGCTGGCTAGCGGGAGAGAACACCGGGGAGCTGTTTTTT
.	many	TRBV9	TRBJ2-1	CASSVSGSVNNEQFF	TGTGCCAGCAGCGTAAGTGGGAGTGTAAACAATGAGCAGTTCTTC
TRBD2	.	TRBV7-2	TRBJ2-1	CASSFSGSRSYNEQFF	TGTGCCAGCAGCTTTAGCGGGAGTAGATCCTACAATGAGCAGTTCTTC
.	.	TRBV27	TRBJ2-7	CASSSTGGTYEQYF	TGTGCCAGCAGTTCCACCGGGGGAACCTACGAGCAGTACTTC
TRBD2	.	TRBV6-5	TRBJ2-1	CASSYILAGEGFGNEQFF	TGTGCCAGCAGTTATATTCTAGCGGGAGAAGGGTTTGGCAATGAGCAGTTCTTC
TRBD2	.	TRBV5-1	TRBJ2-1	CASSNGTSGRFNEQFF	TGCGCCAGCAGCAACGGGACTAGCGGGAGGTTCAATGAGCAGTTCTTC
TRBD2	few	TRBV3-1	TRBJ2-7	CASSPRLAGGRREQYF	TGTGCCAGCAGCCCCCGACTAGCGGGAGGGCGTCGAGAGCAGTACTTC
.	.	TRBV4-3	TRBJ2-7	CASSQVAESGLLYEQYF	TGCGCCAGCAGCCAAGTTGCGGAGAGCGGCCTATTATACGAGCAGTACTTC
.	few	TRBV29-1	TRBJ2-1	CSAMTVNNEQFF	TGCAGCGCAATGACAGTCAACAATGAGCAGTTCTTC
TRBD1	few	TRBV4-3	TRBJ2-7	CASSQEVTGNYYEQYF	TGCGCCAGCAGCCAAGAAGTGACAGGGAATTACTACGAGCAGTACTTC
TRBD2	.	TRBV6-1	TRBJ2-1	CASSLGVTSGRRNEQFF	TGTGCCAGCAGTCTAGGGGTGACTAGCGGGAGACGAAATGAGCAGTTCTTC
.	few	TRBV2	TRBJ2-1	CASSEWGSNNEQFF	TGTGCCAGCAGTGAGTGGGGATCCAACAATGAGCAGTTCTTC
.	.	TRBV7-3	TRBJ2-3	CASSGSGATGDTQYF	TGTGCCAGCAGCGGATCAGGGGCTACAGGAGATACGCAGTATTTT
.	many	TRBV5-1	TRBJ2-3	CASSLAITSTDTQYF	TGCGCCAGCAGCTTAGCTATCACGAGCACAGATACGCAGTATTTT
.	few	TRBV12-3/TRBV12-4	TRBJ2-3	CASSFVGVTDTQYF	TGTGCCAGCAGCTTCGTAGGCGTCACAGATACGCAGTATTTT
.	.	TRBV7-3	TRBJ2-2	CASSYGLTGELFF	TGTGCCAGCAGCTATGGGTTGACCGGGGAGCTGTTTTTT